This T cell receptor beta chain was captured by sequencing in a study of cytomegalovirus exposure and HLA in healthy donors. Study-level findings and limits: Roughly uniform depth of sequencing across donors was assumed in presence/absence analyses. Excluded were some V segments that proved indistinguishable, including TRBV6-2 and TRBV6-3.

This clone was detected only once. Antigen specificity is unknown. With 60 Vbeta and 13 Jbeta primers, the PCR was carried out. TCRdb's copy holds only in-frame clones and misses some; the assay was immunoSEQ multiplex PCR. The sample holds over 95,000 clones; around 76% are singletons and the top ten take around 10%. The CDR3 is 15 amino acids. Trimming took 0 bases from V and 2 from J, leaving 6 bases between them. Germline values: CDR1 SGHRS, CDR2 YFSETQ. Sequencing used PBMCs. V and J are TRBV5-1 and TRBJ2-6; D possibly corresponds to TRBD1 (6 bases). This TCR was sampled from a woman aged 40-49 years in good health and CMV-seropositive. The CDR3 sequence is CASSLDRAGANVLTF. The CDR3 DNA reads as TGCGCCAGCAGCTTGGACAGGGCTGGGGCCAACGTCCTGACTTTC.